The source of this TCR beta chain is a study of T cells after yellow fever vaccination (dated by TCRdb to between 2018 and 2021). Background for the entire study: The SMART-Seq v4 Ultra Low Input RNA kit was used to prepare libraries from fractions with low cell numbers. Two healthy male donors made up the cohort, one aged 18 to 29 years and the other aged 30 to 40 years. To track T-cell clones before and after primary and booster YFV17D yellow fever vaccination, bulk TCR alpha and beta repertoires were sequenced longitudinally. Bulk PBMC replicates and cell subsets were isolated from blood drawn at multiple timepoints before and after both primary and secondary immunization. Overall study results and their limits: Most clones expanded after primary vaccination were re-detected after the booster (about 96% of CD4 and roughly 87% of CD8), suggesting broad memory maintenance. Computational filtering was required because FACS-sorted repertoires could contain abundant contaminating clonotypes from the bulk population. Compared with the primary T-cell response, the secondary T-cell response was faster but weaker, reaching its peak on day 5 rather than on day 15. Because only two donors were included in the study, the extent to which the findings can be generalized is limited. A small fraction of clonotypes appeared in both the CD4 and CD8 compartments, likely as a result of convergent recombination.

This clonotype was counted at least ten times. No base quality information exists; no much larger clone differs at one position. The treatment or condition label for this specimen denotes: live attenuated yellow fever vaccine strain. PBMCs were isolated from peripheral blood using a standard Ficoll-Paque protocol. With anti-CD3 and anti-CD8 staining plus a dextramer loaded with the yellow fever NS4B epitope peptide, the researchers sorted epitope-specific CD8 T cells. RNA was extracted with TriZol from bulk PBMCs, CD4 and CD8 fractions, and dextramer-positive and dextramer-negative fractions. The CDR3 starts with the cysteine, ends with the phenylalanine, and has 17 residues. Of all the DNA, just the CDR3 is kept, 51 bases in frame from base 1. V ends up 2 bases short and J 2 bases short, with an unmatched junction base count of 2. Sequences SGHRS (CDR1) and YFSETQ (CDR2) are obtained from the germline V gene.

TCR cDNA was synthesized by 5'RACE template switching, which introduced a universal primer site and unique molecular identifiers. Priming of cDNA synthesis was performed from both the TCR alpha and TCR beta constant segments. Two PCR steps were used to amplify libraries, with sample barcodes and sequencing adapters being added in the second step. Sequencing of the libraries was done on either Illumina HiSeq 2500 (2x100 bp) or NovaSeq (2x150 bp). The authors' analysis ran thus. MIGEC handled demultiplexing of reads and collapsing into UMI consensus sequences, while MiXCR performed V(D)J alignment. Vaccine-responding clonotypes were identified with edgeR using replicate PBMC samples, with FDR below 0.01 and a log2 fold change above 5 up to day 15 being required. CD4 or CD8 identity was assigned to each bulk clonotype according to whether the clonotype was present at higher abundance in the sequenced CD4 repertoire or the sequenced CD8 repertoire. Clonotypes enriched at least 10-fold in dextramer-positive over dextramer-negative fractions were defined as NS4B-specific, and CD4-biased clonotypes were excluded. In TCRdb, the public reads were trimmed at Q25 with fastp and aligned with MiXCR, with productive beta chains retained. Rows are unified per CDR3 protein, each entry keeping the most common DNA and genes. What appears here as the V and J calls and clone size reflects TCRdb's work, not the paper's. The sample table shows about 45,000 distinct CDR3 sequences, and 6.8% are seen once. Of the sample, approximately 16% is held by the ten largest clones.

The sequence links TRBV5-1 to TRBJ2-1; 15 bases in between match TRBD2. This material consisted of CD8+ T cells not binding an NS4B(214-222) dextramer, sorted from PBMCs, taken 45 days after the yellow fever booster vaccination. Reading the label with the study, this specimen's cell subset or site is: NS4B epitope dextramer-negative CD8 T cells. The sequence was obtained from a man aged 25 to 40 who received the YFV17D yellow fever vaccine. The DNA reads as follows: TGCGCCAGCAGCTTCGGGACTAGCGGGAGGACCTACAATGAGCAGTTCTTC. Its amino acids are CASSFGTSGRTYNEQFF.